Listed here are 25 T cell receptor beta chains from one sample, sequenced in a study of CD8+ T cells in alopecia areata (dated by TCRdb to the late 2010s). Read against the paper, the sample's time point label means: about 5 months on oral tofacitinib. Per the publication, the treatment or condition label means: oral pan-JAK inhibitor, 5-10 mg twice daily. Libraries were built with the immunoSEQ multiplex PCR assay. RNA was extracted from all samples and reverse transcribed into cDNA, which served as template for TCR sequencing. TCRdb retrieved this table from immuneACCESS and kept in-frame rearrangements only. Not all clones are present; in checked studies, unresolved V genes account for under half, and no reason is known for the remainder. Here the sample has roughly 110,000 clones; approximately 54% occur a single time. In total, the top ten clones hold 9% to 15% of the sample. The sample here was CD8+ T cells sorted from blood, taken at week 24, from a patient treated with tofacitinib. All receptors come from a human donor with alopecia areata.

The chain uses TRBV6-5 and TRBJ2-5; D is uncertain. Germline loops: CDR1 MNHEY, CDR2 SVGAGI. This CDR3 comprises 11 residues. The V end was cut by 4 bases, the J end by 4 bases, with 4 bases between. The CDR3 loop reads CASSWRETQYF. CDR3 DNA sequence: TGTGCCAGCAGTTGGAGAGAGACCCAGTACTTC.

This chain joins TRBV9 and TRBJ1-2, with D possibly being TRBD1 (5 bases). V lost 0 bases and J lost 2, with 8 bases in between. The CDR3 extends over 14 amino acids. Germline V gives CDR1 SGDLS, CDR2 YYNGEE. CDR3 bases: TGTGCCAGCAGCGTAGATCGGGGGAACTATGGCTACACCTTC. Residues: CASSVDRGNYGYTF.

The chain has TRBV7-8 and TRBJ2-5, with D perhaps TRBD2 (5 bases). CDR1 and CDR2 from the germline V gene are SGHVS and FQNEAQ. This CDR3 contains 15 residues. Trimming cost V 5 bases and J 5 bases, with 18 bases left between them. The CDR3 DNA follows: TGTGCCAGCAGCCCAGAGGGCCCAAATCAGGAGACCCAGTACTTC. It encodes CASSPEGPNQETQYF. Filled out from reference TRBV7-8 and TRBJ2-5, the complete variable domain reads GAGVSQSPRYKVAKRGQDVALRCDPISGHVSLFWYQQALGQGPEFLTYFQNEAQLDKSGLPSDRFFAERPEGSVSTLKIQRTQQEDSAVYLCASSPEGPNQETQYFGPGTRLLVL.

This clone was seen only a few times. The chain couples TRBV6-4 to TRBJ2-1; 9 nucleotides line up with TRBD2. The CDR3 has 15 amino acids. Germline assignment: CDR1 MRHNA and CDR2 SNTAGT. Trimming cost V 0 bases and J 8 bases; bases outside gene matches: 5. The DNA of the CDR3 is TGTGCCAGCAGTGACTCAGGCGGGGGGGCCGATGAGCAGTTCTTC. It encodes CASSDSGGGADEQFF.

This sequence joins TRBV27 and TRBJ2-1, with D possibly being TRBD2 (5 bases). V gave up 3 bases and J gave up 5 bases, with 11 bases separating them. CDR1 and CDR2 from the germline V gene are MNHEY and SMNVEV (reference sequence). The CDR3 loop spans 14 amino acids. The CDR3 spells CASSFFLGDNEQFF. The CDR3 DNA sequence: TGTGCCAGCAGTTTTTTTTTGGGAGACAATGAGCAGTTCTTC.

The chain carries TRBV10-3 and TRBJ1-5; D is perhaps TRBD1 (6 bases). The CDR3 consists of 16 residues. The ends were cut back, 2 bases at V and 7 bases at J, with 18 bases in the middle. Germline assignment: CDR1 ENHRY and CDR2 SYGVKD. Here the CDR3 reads CAISERPGGEGQPQHF. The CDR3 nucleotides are TGTGCCATCAGTGAGCGTCCCGGGGGCGAAGGGCAGCCCCAGCATTTT.

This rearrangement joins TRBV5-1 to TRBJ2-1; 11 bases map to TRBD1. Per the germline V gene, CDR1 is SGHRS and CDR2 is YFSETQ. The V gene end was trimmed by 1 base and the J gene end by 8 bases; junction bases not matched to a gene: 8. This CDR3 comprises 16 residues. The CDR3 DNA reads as TGCGCCAGCAGCTTGCCCACGGGACAGGGGGGTGATGAGCAGTTCTTC. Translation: CASSLPTGQGGDEQFF.

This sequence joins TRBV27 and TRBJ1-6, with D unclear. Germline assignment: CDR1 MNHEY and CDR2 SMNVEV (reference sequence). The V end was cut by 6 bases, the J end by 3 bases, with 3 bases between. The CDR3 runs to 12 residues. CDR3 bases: TGTGCCAGCAGAGACTATAATTCACCCCTCCACTTT. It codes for CASRDYNSPLHF.

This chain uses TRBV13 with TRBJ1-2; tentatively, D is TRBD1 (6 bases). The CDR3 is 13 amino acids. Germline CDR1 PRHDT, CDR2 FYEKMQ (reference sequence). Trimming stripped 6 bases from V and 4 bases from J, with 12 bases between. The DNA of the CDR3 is TGTGCCAGCAGTCAAGGGGGGTTCTATGGCTACACCTTC. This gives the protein CASSQGGFYGYTF.

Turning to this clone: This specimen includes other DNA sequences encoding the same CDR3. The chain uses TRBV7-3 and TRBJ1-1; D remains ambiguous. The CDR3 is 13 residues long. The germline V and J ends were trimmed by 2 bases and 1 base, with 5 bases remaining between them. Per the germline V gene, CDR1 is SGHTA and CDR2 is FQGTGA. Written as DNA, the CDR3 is TGTGCCAGCAGCTTAGGCCAGAACACTGAAGCTTTCTTT. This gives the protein CASSLGQNTEAFF.

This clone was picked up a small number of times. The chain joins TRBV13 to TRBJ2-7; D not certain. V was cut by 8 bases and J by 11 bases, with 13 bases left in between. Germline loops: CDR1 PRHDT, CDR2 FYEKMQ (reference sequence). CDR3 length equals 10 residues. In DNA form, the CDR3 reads TGTGCCAGCTCGGCAGTCCGGAAGTACTTC. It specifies CASSAVRKYF.

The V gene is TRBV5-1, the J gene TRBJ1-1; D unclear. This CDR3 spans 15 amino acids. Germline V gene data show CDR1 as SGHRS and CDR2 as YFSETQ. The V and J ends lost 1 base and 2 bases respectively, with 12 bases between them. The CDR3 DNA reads TGCGCCAGCAGCTTGAGTGTAGACGGAAACACTGAAGCTTTCTTT. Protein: CASSLSVDGNTEAFF. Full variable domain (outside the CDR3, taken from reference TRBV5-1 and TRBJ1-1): KAGVTQTPRYLIKTRGQQVTLSCSPISGHRSVSWYQQTPGQGLQFLFEYFSETQRNKGNFPGRFSGRQFSNSRSEMNVSTLELGDSALYLCASSLSVDGNTEAFFGQGTRLTVV.

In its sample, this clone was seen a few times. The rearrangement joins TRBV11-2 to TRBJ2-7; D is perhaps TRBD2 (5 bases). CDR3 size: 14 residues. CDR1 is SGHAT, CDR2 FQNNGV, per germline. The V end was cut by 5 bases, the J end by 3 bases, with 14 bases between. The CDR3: CASSAGPQVYEQYF. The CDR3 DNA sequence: TGTGCCAGCAGCGCGGGCCCCCAGGTCTACGAGCAGTACTTC.

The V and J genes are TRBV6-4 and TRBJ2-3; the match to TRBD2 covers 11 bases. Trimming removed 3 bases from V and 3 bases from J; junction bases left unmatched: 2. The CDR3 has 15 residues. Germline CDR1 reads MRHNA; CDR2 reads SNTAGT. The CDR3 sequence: CASSDASGGTDTQYF. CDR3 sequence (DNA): TGTGCCAGCAGTGATGCTAGCGGGGGGACAGATACGCAGTATTTT.

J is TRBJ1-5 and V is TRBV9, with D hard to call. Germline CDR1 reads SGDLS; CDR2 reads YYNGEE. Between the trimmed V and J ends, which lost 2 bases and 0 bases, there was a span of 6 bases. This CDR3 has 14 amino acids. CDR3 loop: CASSVSYSNQPQHF. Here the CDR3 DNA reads TGTGCCAGCAGCGTTAGTTATAGCAATCAGCCCCAGCATTTT.

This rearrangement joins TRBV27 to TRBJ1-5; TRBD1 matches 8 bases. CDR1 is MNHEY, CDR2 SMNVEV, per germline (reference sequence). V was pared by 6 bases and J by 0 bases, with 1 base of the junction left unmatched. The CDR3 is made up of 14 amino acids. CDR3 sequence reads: CASRTGASNQPQHF. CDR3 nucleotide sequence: TGTGCCAGCAGGACAGGGGCTAGCAATCAGCCCCAGCATTTT.

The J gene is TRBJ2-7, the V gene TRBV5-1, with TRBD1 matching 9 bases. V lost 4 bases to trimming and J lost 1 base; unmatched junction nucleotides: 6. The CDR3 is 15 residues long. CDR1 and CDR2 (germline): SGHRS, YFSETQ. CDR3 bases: TGCGCCAGCAGCCTCGGACAGGGGATGTCCTACGAGCAGTACTTC. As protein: CASSLGQGMSYEQYF.

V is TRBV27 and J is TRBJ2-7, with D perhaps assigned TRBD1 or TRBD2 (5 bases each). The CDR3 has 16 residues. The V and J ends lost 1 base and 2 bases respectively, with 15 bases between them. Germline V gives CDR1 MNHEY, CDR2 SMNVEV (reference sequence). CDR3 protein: CASSLFSGRSTYEQYF. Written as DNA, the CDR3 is TGTGCCAGCAGTTTATTCTCGGGACGGAGTACCTACGAGCAGTACTTC.

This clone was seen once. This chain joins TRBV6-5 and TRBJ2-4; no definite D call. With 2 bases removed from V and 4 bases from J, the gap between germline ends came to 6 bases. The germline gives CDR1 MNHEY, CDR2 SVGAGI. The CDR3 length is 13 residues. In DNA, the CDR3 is TGTGCCAGCAGTTACGGGCTGAAAAACATTCAGTACTTC. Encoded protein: CASSYGLKNIQYF.

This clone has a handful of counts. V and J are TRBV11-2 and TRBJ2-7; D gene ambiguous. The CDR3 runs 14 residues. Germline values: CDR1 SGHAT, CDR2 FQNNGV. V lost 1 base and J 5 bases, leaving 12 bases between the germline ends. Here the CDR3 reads CASSLAGAPDEQYF. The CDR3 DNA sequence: TGTGCCAGCAGCTTAGCGGGCGCACCCGACGAGCAGTACTTC.

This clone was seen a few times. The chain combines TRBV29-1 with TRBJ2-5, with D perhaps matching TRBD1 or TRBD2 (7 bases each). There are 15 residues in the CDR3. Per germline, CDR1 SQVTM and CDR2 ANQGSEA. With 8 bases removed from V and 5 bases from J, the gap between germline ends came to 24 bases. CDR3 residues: CSFLGGTEVLETQYF. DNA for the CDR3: TGCAGCTTTTTGGGGGGGACAGAGGTGTTGGAGACCCAGTACTTC.

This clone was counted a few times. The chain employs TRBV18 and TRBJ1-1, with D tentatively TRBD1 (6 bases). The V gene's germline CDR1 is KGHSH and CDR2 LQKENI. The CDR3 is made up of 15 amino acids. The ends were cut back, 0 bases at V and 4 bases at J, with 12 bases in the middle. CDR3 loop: CASSPPMTGGTEAFF. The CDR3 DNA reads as TGTGCCAGCTCACCACCGATGACAGGTGGCACTGAAGCTTTCTTT.

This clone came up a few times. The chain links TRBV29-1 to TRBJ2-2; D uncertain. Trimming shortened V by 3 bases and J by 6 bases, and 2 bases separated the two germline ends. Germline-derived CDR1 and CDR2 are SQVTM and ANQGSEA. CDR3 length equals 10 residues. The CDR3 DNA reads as TGCAGCGTTGATTCCGGGGAGCTGTTTTTT. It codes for CSVDSGELFF.

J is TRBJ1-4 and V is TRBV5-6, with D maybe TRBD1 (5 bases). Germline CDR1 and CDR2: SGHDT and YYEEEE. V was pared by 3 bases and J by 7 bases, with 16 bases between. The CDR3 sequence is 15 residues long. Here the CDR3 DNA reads TGTGCCAGCAGCTCGAAGACAGACTGGGGTGAAAAACTGTTTTTT. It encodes CASSSKTDWGEKLFF.

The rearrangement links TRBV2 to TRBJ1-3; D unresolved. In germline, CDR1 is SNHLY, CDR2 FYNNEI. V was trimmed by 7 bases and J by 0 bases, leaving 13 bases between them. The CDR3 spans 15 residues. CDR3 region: CASKMSGDSGNTIYF. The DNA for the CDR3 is TGTGCCAGCAAAATGTCAGGTGACTCTGGAAACACCATATATTTT.